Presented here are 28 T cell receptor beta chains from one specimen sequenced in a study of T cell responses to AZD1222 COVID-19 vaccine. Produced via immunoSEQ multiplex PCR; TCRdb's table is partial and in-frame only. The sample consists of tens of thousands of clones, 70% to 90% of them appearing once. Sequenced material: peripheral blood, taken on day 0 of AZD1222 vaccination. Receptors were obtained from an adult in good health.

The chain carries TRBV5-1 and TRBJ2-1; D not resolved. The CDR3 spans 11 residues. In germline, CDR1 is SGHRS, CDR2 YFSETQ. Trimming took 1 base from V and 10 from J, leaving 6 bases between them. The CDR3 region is CASSLRGEQFF. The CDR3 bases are TGCGCCAGCAGCTTGCGCGGAGAGCAGTTCTTC.

CDR3 coding DNA: TGTGCCAGCAGCAACGGGACAGGGCGTAATTCACCCCTCCACTTT. It codes for CASSNGTGRNSPLHF. J is TRBJ1-6 and V is TRBV7-8; 9 nucleotides line up with TRBD1. Trimming removed 5 bases from V and 6 bases from J; junction bases left unmatched: 5. CDR3 length: 15 residues. Germline lookup yields CDR1 SGHVS and CDR2 FQNEAQ.

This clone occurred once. The CDR3 nucleotides read TGCGCCAGCAGCCAAGTGGGATCACCCCTCCACTTT. This gives the protein CASSQVGSPLHF. The rearrangement joins TRBV4-1 to TRBJ1-6, with no clear D. The CDR3 totals 12 residues. CDR1 and CDR2 from the germline V gene are MGHRA and YSYEKL. Trimming removed 1 base at V and 10 bases at J, with 5 bases between.

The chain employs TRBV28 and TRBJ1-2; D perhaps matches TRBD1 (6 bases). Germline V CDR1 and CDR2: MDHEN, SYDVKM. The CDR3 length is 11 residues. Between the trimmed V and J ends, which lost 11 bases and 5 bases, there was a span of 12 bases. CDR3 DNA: TGTGCCGGAGGACAGCCGTATGGCTACACCTTC. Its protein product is CAGGQPYGYTF.

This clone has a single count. This chain's CDR3 is CASSPGLLNTIYF. The DNA of the CDR3 is TGCGCCAGCAGCCCCGGGCTACTCAACACCATATATTTT. The chain combines TRBV5-1 with TRBJ1-3; D ambiguous. CDR3 size: 13 residues. With 4 bases removed from V and 7 bases from J, the gap between germline ends came to 12 bases. Germline V gene lookup returns CDR1 SGHRS and CDR2 YFSETQ.

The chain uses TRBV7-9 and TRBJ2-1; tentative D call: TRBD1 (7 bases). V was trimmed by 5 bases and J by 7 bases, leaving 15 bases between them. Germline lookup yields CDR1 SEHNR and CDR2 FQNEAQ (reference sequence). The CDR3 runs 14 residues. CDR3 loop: CASSPQGGGNEQFF. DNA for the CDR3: TGTGCCAGCAGCCCCCAGGGGGGCGGAAATGAGCAGTTCTTC.

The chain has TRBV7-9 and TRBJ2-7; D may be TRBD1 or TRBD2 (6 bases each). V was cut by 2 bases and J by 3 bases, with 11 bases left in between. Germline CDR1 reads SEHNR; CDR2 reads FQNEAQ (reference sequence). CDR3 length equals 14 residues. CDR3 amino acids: CASSLLGGGYEQYF. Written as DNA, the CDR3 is TGTGCCAGCAGCTTATTAGGGGGAGGCTACGAGCAGTACTTC.

The CDR3 sequence: CASSFGQGVQPQHF. The CDR3 DNA reads TGTGCCAGCAGCTTCGGACAGGGGGTTCAGCCCCAGCATTTT. This sequence joins TRBV5-5 and TRBJ1-5, with TRBD1 identical over 10 bases. V shed 2 bases, J shed 6 bases, and the junction held 2 bases outside the gene matches. The CDR3 is made up of 14 amino acids. Germline assignment: CDR1 SGHKS and CDR2 YYEKEE (reference sequence).

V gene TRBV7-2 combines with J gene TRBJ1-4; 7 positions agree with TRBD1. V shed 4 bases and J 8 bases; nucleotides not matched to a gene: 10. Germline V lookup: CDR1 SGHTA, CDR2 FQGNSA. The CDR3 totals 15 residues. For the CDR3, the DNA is TGTGCCAGCAGCTCTCCCGGACAGGCTTTCGAAAAACTGTTTTTT. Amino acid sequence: CASSSPGQAFEKLFF.

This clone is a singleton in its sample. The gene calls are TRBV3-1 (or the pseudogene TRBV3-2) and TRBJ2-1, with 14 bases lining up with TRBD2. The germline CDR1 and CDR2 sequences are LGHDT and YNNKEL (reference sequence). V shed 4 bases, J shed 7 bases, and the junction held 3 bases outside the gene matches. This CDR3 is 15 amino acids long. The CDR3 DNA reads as TGTGCCAGCAGCCCTGGGACTAGCGGGAGTAATGAGCAGTTCTTC. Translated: CASSPGTSGSNEQFF.

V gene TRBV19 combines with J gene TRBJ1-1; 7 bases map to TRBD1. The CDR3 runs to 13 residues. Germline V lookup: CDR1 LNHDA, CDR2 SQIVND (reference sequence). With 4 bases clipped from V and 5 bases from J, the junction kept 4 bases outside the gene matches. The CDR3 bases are TGTGCCAGTAGTAAAGGGACAGCAACTGAAGCTTTCTTT. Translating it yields CASSKGTATEAFF. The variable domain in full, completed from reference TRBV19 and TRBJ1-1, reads DGGITQSPKYLFRKEGQNVTLSCEQNLNHDAMYWYRQDPGQGLRLIYYSQIVNDFQKGDIAEGYSVSREKKESFPLTVTSAQKNPTAFYLCASSKGTATEAFFGQGTRLTVV.

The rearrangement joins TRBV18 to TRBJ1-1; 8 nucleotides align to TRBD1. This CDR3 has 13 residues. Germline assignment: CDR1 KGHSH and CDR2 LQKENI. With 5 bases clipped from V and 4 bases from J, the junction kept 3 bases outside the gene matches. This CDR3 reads CASSVQGGTEAFF. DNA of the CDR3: TGTGCCAGCTCAGTACAGGGGGGCACTGAAGCTTTCTTT.

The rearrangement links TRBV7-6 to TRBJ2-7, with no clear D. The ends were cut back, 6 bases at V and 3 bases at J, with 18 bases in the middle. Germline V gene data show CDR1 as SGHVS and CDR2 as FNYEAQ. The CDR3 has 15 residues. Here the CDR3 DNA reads TGTGCCAGCAGATTGGCGACCGGGCCTTACTACGAGCAGTACTTC. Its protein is CASRLATGPYYEQYF.

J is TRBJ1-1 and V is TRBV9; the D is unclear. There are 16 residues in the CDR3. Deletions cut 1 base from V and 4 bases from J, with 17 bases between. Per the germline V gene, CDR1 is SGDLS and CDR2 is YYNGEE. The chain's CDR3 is CASSVSPRTPGTEAFF. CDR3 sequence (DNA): TGTGCCAGCAGCGTATCTCCACGAACCCCGGGCACTGAAGCTTTCTTT.

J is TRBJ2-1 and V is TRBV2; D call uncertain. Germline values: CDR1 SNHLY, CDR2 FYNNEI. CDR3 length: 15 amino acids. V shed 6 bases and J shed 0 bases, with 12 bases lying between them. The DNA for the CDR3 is TGTGCCAGCAGGGCCGAGGTGGGCTCCTACAATGAGCAGTTCTTC. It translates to CASRAEVGSYNEQFF.

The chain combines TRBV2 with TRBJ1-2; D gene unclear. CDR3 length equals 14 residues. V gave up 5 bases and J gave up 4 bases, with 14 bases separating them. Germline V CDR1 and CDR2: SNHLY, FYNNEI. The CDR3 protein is CASSSPGESYGYTF. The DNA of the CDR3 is TGTGCCAGCAGTAGCCCCGGGGAGAGCTATGGCTACACCTTC.

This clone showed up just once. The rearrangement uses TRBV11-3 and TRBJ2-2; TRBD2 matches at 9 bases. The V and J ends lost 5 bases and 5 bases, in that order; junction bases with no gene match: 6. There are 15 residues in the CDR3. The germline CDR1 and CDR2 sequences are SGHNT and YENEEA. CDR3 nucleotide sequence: TGTGCCAGCAGCCCTAGCGGGGCGGGGACCGGGGAGCTGTTTTTT. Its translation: CASSPSGAGTGELFF.

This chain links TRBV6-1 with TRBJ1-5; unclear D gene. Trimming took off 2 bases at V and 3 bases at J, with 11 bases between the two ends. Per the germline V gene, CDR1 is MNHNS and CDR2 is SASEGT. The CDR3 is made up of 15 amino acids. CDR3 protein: CASSEHGRFNQPQHF. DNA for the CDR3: TGTGCCAGCAGTGAACACGGCAGGTTCAATCAGCCCCAGCATTTT.

The CDR3 loop reads CASSKGHLKGETQYF. The CDR3 DNA reads as TGTGCCAGCAGTAAGGGACACCTCAAGGGGGAGACCCAGTACTTC. The chain joins TRBV25-1 to TRBJ2-5; perhaps TRBD1 as D (6 bases). The germline V gene encodes CDR1 MGHDK and CDR2 SYGVNS. CDR3 length: 15 amino acids. V dropped 5 bases and J dropped 5 bases, with 18 bases sitting between them.

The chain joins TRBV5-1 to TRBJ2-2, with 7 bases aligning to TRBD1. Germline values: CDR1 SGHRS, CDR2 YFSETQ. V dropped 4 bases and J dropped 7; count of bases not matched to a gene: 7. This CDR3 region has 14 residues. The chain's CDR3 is CASSLDREHGELFF. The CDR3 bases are TGCGCCAGCAGCCTTGACAGGGAACACGGGGAGCTGTTTTTT.

In nucleotides, the CDR3 is TGTGCCAGCAGTTACTGGTCACAGAGCTCCTACAATGAGCAGTTCTTC. It encodes CASSYWSQSSYNEQFF. The chain combines TRBV28 with TRBJ2-1; no firm D call. Per the germline V gene, CDR1 is MDHEN and CDR2 is SYDVKM. Between the trimmed V and J ends, which lost 4 bases and 0 bases, there was a span of 13 bases. This CDR3 spans 16 amino acids.

The CDR3 region has the DNA TGTGCCAGCAGTTCCAGGGACGGCCCTTGGGGCTACACCTTC. Protein: CASSSRDGPWGYTF. This chain uses TRBV28 with TRBJ1-2, with D maybe TRBD1 (5 bases). Trimming removed 4 bases at V and 8 bases at J, with 17 bases between. The germline V gene has CDR1 MDHEN and CDR2 SYDVKM. This CDR3 region has 14 residues.

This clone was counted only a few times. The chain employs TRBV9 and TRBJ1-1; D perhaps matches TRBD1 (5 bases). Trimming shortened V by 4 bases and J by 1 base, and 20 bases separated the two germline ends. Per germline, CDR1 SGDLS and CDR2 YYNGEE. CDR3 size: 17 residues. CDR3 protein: CASSPGTMRGTNTEAFF. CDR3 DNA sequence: TGTGCCAGCAGCCCAGGGACGATGCGGGGGACGAACACTGAAGCTTTCTTT.

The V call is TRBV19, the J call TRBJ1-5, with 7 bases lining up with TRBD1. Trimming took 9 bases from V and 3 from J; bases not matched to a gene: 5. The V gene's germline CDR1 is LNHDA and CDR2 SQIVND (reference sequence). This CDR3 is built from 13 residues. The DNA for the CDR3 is TGTGCCAGCTCCGGGACAGTCAATCAGCCCCAGCATTTT. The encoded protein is CASSGTVNQPQHF.

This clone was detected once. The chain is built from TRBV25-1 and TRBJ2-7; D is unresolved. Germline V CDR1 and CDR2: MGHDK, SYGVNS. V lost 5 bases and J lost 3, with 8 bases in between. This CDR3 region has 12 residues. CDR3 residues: CASSPQSYEQYF. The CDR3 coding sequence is TGTGCCAGCAGTCCCCAGAGCTACGAGCAGTACTTC.

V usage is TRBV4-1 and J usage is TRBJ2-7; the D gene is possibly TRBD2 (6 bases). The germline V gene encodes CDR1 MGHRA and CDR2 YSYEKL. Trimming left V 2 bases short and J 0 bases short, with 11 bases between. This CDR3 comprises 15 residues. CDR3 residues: CASSQWGGNSYEQYF. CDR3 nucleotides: TGCGCCAGCAGCCAATGGGGCGGGAACTCCTACGAGCAGTACTTC.

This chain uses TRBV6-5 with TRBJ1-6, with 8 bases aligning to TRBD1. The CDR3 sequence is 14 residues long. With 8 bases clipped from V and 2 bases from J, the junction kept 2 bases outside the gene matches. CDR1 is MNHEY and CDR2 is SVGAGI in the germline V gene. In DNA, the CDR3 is TGTGCCAGCCAGGGGGCCGCCTATAATTCACCCCTCCACTTT. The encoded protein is CASQGAAYNSPLHF.

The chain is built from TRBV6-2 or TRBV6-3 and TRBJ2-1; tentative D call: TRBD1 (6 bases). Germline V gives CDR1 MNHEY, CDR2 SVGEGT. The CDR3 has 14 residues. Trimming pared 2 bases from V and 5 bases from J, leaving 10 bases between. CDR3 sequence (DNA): TGTGCCAGCAGTTACGCTGGGGGCCACAATGAGCAGTTCTTC. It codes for CASSYAGGHNEQFF.